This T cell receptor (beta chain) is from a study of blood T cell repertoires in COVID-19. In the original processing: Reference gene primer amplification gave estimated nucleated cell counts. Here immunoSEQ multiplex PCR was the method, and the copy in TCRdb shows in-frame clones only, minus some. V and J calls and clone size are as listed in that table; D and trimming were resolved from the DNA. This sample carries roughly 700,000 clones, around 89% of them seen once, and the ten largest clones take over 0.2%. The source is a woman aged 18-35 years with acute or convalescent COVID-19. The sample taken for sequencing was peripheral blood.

In DNA form, the CDR3 reads TGTGCCAGCAGCCCTACAGGGACCTCTGGGGCCAACGTCCTGACTTTC. The encoded protein is CASSPTGTSGANVLTF. This chain uses TRBV27 with TRBJ2-6; a possible D gene is TRBD1 (6 bases). Germline-derived CDR1 and CDR2 are MNHEY and SMNVEV (reference sequence). Trimming cost V 6 bases and J 0 bases, with 12 bases left between them. The CDR3 spans 16 residues.